This TCR beta chain was captured by sequencing in a study of identical twins. MiXCR, applied by TCRdb to the 5' RACE reads, yields one record per CDR3 protein. The repertoire holds about 450,000 distinct CDR3 sequences, with roughly 20% as singletons. This CDR3 is 15 amino acids long. Trimming removed 3 bases at V and 0 bases at J, with 12 bases between. The study, taken as a whole, reports: Cross-sectional statistical analysis was relied on for the conclusions, without the same donors being followed. Zero-insertion analyses could be partly confounded by invariant MAIT and iNKT cells. Out-of-frame TCR alpha sharing observed in monozygotic twins exceeded model estimates.

There were only healthy Caucasians among the donors. This clonotype was observed a handful of times. As yet, its antigen is unknown. V usage is TRBV12-3 or TRBV12-4 and J usage is TRBJ2-7; no firm D call. Sequenced input: naive T cells sorted from blood. This sequence originates from a man aged 45-65 years in good health. CDR3 region: CASSLIPYPSYEQYF. Written as DNA, the CDR3 is TGTGCCAGCAGTTTGATTCCCTACCCCTCCTACGAGCAGTACTTC.